A single sample is the source of the 31 T cell receptor beta chains below, sequenced in a study of cytomegalovirus exposure and HLA in healthy donors. With 60 Vbeta and 13 Jbeta primers, the PCR was carried out. Libraries were prepared by immunoSEQ multiplex PCR; TCRdb keeps only in-frame clonotypes and omits some of them. The table for this sample gives about 200,000 clones. Sequencing was done on a sample of PBMCs. These receptors originate from a young man in good health and CMV-seronegative.

The rearrangement links TRBV4-1 to TRBJ1-1; 9 nucleotides match TRBD1. Germline V lookup: CDR1 MGHRA, CDR2 YSYEKL. The CDR3 spans 15 residues. With 2 bases clipped from V and 5 bases from J, the junction kept 6 bases outside the gene matches. The CDR3 coding sequence is TGCGCCAGCAGCCAACAAGGACAGGGGAGGACTGAAGCTTTCTTT. Protein: CASSQQGQGRTEAFF.

The chain uses TRBV4-2 and TRBJ1-1; 7 positions match TRBD1. This CDR3 is built from 15 residues. The V and J ends lost 1 base and 11 bases, in that order; junction bases with no gene match: 13. Germline CDR1 and CDR2: LGHNA and YNFKEQ. The CDR3 nucleotides read TGTGCCAGCAGCCAAGCCCGGACAGGCAGCAGGGGGGCTTTCTTT. Translated, it gives CASSQARTGSRGAFF.

The chain is built from TRBV28 and TRBJ1-5, with D tentatively TRBD1 (5 bases). This CDR3 is built from 13 residues. Trimming removed 6 bases at V and 7 bases at J, with 13 bases between. CDR1 and CDR2 from the germline V gene are MDHEN and SYDVKM. The CDR3 loop is CASSLQGVQPQHF. Here the CDR3 DNA reads TGTGCCAGCAGCCTTCAAGGGGTGCAGCCCCAGCATTTT.

The chain is built from TRBV7-3 and TRBJ2-2; D gene unclear. This CDR3 region has 15 residues. Trimming left V 0 bases short and J 2 bases short, with 7 bases between. Germline values: CDR1 SGHTA, CDR2 FQGTGA. The DNA of the CDR3 is TGTGCCAGCAGCTTAACGCGTCGCAACACCGGGGAGCTGTTTTTT. Translating gives CASSLTRRNTGELFF.

The rearrangement links TRBV21-1 to TRBJ1-1; no DNA check was done on the table's D call, TRBD1. TRBV21-1 is given as a pseudogene. This CDR3 is built from 14 residues. The CDR3 region is CASSHDRWNTEAFF. Here the CDR3 DNA reads TGTGCCAGCAGCCACGACAGGTGGAACACTGAAGCTTTCTTT.

With respect to this clone: The same CDR3 is also encoded by other DNA sequences in this sample. The chain is built from TRBV27 and TRBJ2-7; TRBD2 matches at 11 bases. Trimming at V came to 3 bases and at J to 1 base, leaving 5 bases not matched to a gene. This CDR3 region has 16 residues. Germline assignment: CDR1 MNHEY and CDR2 SMNVEV (reference sequence). The CDR3 DNA reads TGTGCCAGCAGTTTGGCCGGGACTAGCGGTTCCTACGAGCAGTACTTC. It yields the protein CASSLAGTSGSYEQYF.

The V call is TRBV7-2, the J call TRBJ2-5; D ambiguous. The DNA end favors TRBJ2-7, so the J call may be wrong. This CDR3 is 11 amino acids long. The V gene's germline CDR1 is SGHTA and CDR2 FQGNSA. The chain's CDR3 is CASSFSYEQYF. Written as DNA, the CDR3 is TGTGCCAGCAGCTTCTCCTACGAGCAGTACTTC.

The genes are TRBV4-1 and TRBJ1-2; D possibly corresponds to TRBD1 (6 bases). The length of the CDR3 is 16 residues. Germline V gene data show CDR1 as MGHRA and CDR2 as YSYEKL. V lost 4 bases and J 1 base, leaving 16 bases between the germline ends. The CDR3 loop reads CASSRGRGQSNYGYTF. The CDR3 region has the DNA TGCGCCAGCAGCCGAGGAAGAGGACAGAGTAACTATGGCTACACCTTC.

This sequence joins TRBV11-2 and TRBJ2-1; D is perhaps TRBD1 (5 bases). Germline loops: CDR1 SGHAT, CDR2 FQNNGV. The V end lost 5 bases, the J end lost 7 bases, and 15 bases lay between the germline ends. This CDR3 is built from 14 residues. The CDR3 bases are TGTGCCAGCAGCCGAGGACAAGAAGTAAATGAGCAGTTCTTC. Residues: CASSRGQEVNEQFF.

The CDR3 protein is CSVMGTQEGGYTF. The CDR3, as DNA: TGCAGCGTTATGGGGACCCAGGAGGGAGGCTACACCTTC. The chain couples TRBV29-1 to TRBJ1-2, with D possibly matching TRBD1 (5 bases). Germline CDR1 reads SQVTM; CDR2 reads ANQGSEA. CDR3 size: 13 residues. V shed 5 bases and J shed 8 bases, with 18 bases lying between them.

The chain uses TRBV7-2 and TRBJ1-3, with a tentative D call TRBD1 (6 bases). In germline, CDR1 is SGHTA, CDR2 FQGNSA. This CDR3 contains 19 residues. The V and J ends lost 5 bases and 0 bases respectively, with 23 bases between them. CDR3: CASSKRTPKVGGSGNTIYF. Written as DNA, the CDR3 is TGTGCCAGCAGCAAAAGGACCCCTAAAGTAGGGGGCTCTGGAAACACCATATATTTT.

CDR3 nucleotide sequence: TGTGCCAGCAGCACAAAACACACGAACACTGAAGCTTTCTTT. It translates to CASSTKHTNTEAFF. The chain carries TRBV16 and TRBJ1-1; no definite D call. V lost 5 bases and J 1 base, leaving 11 bases between the germline ends. Per the germline V gene, CDR1 is KGHSY and CDR2 is FQNENV. This CDR3 is built from 14 residues.

The V and J genes are TRBV5-4 and TRBJ2-1; D possibly corresponds to TRBD2 (7 bases). CDR1 is SGHNT and CDR2 is YYREEE in the germline V gene (reference sequence). V dropped 4 bases and J dropped 9 bases, with 20 bases sitting between them. The CDR3 runs to 15 residues. The CDR3, as DNA: TGTGCCAGCAGCCCGAAAGTGATAGGGGGGGCTGAGCAGTTCTTC. This encodes CASSPKVIGGAEQFF.

J is TRBJ2-3 and V is TRBV7-9, with TRBD2 matching 13 bases. The CDR3 consists of 16 residues. Germline CDR1 and CDR2: SEHNR and FQNEAQ (reference sequence). The V and J ends lost 4 bases and 4 bases, in that order; junction bases with no gene match: 5. The CDR3: CASSSTSGRAADTQYF. For the CDR3, the DNA is TGTGCCAGCAGCTCCACTAGCGGGAGGGCCGCAGATACGCAGTATTTT.

This chain connects TRBV10-1 to TRBJ2-3; no definite D call. CDR3 length: 14 amino acids. CDR1 is WNHNN and CDR2 is SYGVQD in the germline V gene (reference sequence). V gave up 0 bases and J gave up 0 bases, with 4 bases separating them. CDR3 sequence reads: CASSESMSTDTQYF. The CDR3 DNA is TGCGCCAGCAGTGAGTCTATGAGCACAGATACGCAGTATTTT.

The V call is TRBV5-1, the J call TRBJ1-1; the D is unclear. CDR3 length equals 17 residues. Germline CDR1 reads SGHRS; CDR2 reads YFSETQ. V dropped 0 bases and J dropped 1 base, with 16 bases sitting between them. The DNA for the CDR3 is TGCGCCAGCAGCTTGGATCCCACTCCCGGAGGGAACACTGAAGCTTTCTTT. Encoded protein: CASSLDPTPGGNTEAFF.

The chain couples TRBV5-1 to TRBJ1-2; no clear D gene. V lost 0 bases, J lost 4 bases, and 16 bases lay in between. Germline V gives CDR1 SGHRS, CDR2 YFSETQ. CDR3 length: 16 amino acids. The CDR3 DNA is TGCGCCAGCAGCTTGGCCCGGGATCGAGCCCCCTATGGCTACACCTTC. It encodes CASSLARDRAPYGYTF.

The chain joins TRBV27 to TRBJ2-3; 10 bases line up with TRBD1. V trimming: 5 bases; J trimming: 2 bases; junction bases outside the gene matches: 4. CDR3 size: 15 residues. The germline V gene has CDR1 MNHEY and CDR2 SMNVEV (reference sequence). CDR3 sequence: CASSHDRGPTDTQYF. Written as DNA, the CDR3 is TGTGCCAGCAGTCACGACAGGGGGCCCACAGATACGCAGTATTTT.

This sequence joins TRBV13 and TRBJ1-6; the D gene is possibly TRBD1 (6 bases). Germline V gene sequence: CDR1 PRHDT, CDR2 FYEKMQ (reference sequence). Trimming stripped 7 bases from V and 2 bases from J, with 12 bases between. There are 15 residues in the CDR3. CDR3: CASTRGGTYNSPLHF. The CDR3 DNA sequence: TGTGCCAGCACCCGGGGGGGCACCTATAATTCACCCCTCCACTTT. The full variable domain, in which reference TRBV13 and TRBJ1-6 provide the parts outside the CDR3, is AAGVIQSPRHLIKEKRETATLKCYPIPRHDTVYWYQQGPGQDPQFLISFYEKMQSDKGSIPDRFSAQQFSDYHSELNMSSLELGDSALYFCASTRGGTYNSPLHFGNGTRLTVT.

CDR3 residues: CASSGSDSISGNTIYF. As DNA, the CDR3 is TGTGCCAGTAGTGGGTCGGACAGCATCTCTGGAAACACCATATATTTT. The gene calls are TRBV19 and TRBJ1-3, with a possible D match to TRBD1 (6 bases). This CDR3 spans 16 amino acids. Germline V gene lookup returns CDR1 LNHDA and CDR2 SQIVND (reference sequence). Trimming cost V 5 bases and J 0 bases, with 14 bases left between them.

The chain uses TRBV19 and TRBJ2-7; perhaps TRBD2 as D (5 bases). Per germline, CDR1 LNHDA and CDR2 SQIVND (reference sequence). The ends were cut back, 4 bases at V and 1 base at J, with 20 bases in the middle. The CDR3 is 17 amino acids. In DNA, the CDR3 is TGTGCCAGTAGTAGATCCGAGGGCAGCCAACTGTCCTACGAGCAGTACTTC. Its translation: CASSRSEGSQLSYEQYF.

The CDR3 DNA sequence: TGTGCCAGCTCACCAGTGACAGGGAATGAAAAACTGTTTTTT. Translating it yields CASSPVTGNEKLFF. The chain links TRBV18 to TRBJ1-4; 7 bases line up with TRBD1. CDR1 and CDR2 (germline): KGHSH, LQKENI. V lost 2 bases and J lost 5; bases outside the gene matches: 2. The CDR3 is 14 amino acids.

The J gene is TRBJ1-2, the V gene TRBV6-5; TRBD1 is a possible D gene (5 bases). Germline-derived CDR1 and CDR2 are MNHEY and SVGAGI. Trimming cost V 4 bases and J 8 bases, with 17 bases left between them. This CDR3 contains 14 residues. CDR3 bases: TGTGCCAGCAGTTTAAAGTCGGGGGGTGGGGGCTACACCTTC. It encodes CASSLKSGGGGYTF.

Here the CDR3 reads CASRDGTGDPYEQYF. In DNA form, the CDR3 reads TGTGCCAGCAGAGACGGGACAGGGGACCCCTACGAGCAGTACTTC. The genes are TRBV6-1 and TRBJ2-7, with 10 bases aligning to TRBD1. V shed 6 bases, J shed 2 bases, and the junction held 7 bases outside the gene matches. CDR1 and CDR2 (germline): MNHNS, SASEGT. The CDR3 totals 15 residues.

V usage is TRBV7-6 and J usage is TRBJ2-1; 9 bases fit TRBD1. CDR1 and CDR2 from the germline V gene are SGHVS and FNYEAQ. The trim removed 5 bases at V and 4 bases at J, leaving 6 bases unmatched. The CDR3 loop spans 15 amino acids. The CDR3 region has the DNA TGTGCCAGCAGCCCGGGACAGGGATCTTACAATGAGCAGTTCTTC. It yields the protein CASSPGQGSYNEQFF.

The chain carries TRBV5-1 and TRBJ1-1; maybe TRBD1 (6 bases). The germline gives CDR1 SGHRS, CDR2 YFSETQ. The CDR3 sequence is 15 residues long. Deletions cut 4 bases from V and 5 bases from J, with 18 bases between. The CDR3 region has the DNA TGCGCCAGCAGCCCCTCGGGGGGCGGAGGGACTGAAGCTTTCTTT. Amino acids: CASSPSGGGGTEAFF.

V is TRBV9 and J is TRBJ2-7; 14 nucleotides align to TRBD2. Germline values: CDR1 SGDLS, CDR2 YYNGEE. The trim removed 3 bases at V and 7 bases at J, leaving 6 bases unmatched. The CDR3 consists of 15 residues. The chain's CDR3 is CASSGLAGGPGEQYF. Here the CDR3 DNA reads TGTGCCAGCAGCGGACTAGCGGGAGGGCCAGGAGAGCAGTACTTC.

The V and J genes are TRBV19 and TRBJ2-1, with 8 nucleotides matching TRBD2. V shed 5 bases and J 4 bases; nucleotides not matched to a gene: 10. The CDR3 length is 16 residues. CDR1 and CDR2 (germline): LNHDA, SQIVND (reference sequence). The DNA for the CDR3 is TGTGCCAGTAGTCCGGTAGCGGGGACCTTTTACAATGAGCAGTTCTTC. It yields the protein CASSPVAGTFYNEQFF.

The chain is built from TRBV10-3 and TRBJ1-2, with D hard to call. The CDR3 sequence is 13 residues long. V dropped 3 bases and J dropped 1 base, with 6 bases sitting between them. Germline values: CDR1 ENHRY, CDR2 SYGVKD. CDR3: CAISDSLNYGYTF. CDR3 sequence (DNA): TGTGCCATCAGTGACTCCCTTAACTATGGCTACACCTTC.

J is TRBJ2-7 and V is TRBV11-2; D might be TRBD2 (6 bases). V was shortened by 6 bases and J by 6 bases, with 18 bases between the two germline ends. Germline CDR1 is SGHAT and CDR2 is FQNNGV. CDR3 length equals 14 residues. The CDR3 spells CASSAGRAVGEQYF. The CDR3 bases are TGTGCCAGCAGTGCCGGGAGAGCGGTCGGCGAGCAGTACTTC.

The chain has TRBV30 and TRBJ1-1; TRBD1 matches at 8 bases. The V segment lost 0 bases and the J segment 5 bases; nucleotides outside the gene matches: 2. CDR1 GTSNPN and CDR2 SVGIG come from the germline V gene (reference sequence). There are 13 residues in the CDR3. CDR3 loop: CAWSVQGETEAFF. Here the CDR3 DNA reads TGTGCCTGGAGTGTACAGGGGGAGACTGAAGCTTTCTTT.